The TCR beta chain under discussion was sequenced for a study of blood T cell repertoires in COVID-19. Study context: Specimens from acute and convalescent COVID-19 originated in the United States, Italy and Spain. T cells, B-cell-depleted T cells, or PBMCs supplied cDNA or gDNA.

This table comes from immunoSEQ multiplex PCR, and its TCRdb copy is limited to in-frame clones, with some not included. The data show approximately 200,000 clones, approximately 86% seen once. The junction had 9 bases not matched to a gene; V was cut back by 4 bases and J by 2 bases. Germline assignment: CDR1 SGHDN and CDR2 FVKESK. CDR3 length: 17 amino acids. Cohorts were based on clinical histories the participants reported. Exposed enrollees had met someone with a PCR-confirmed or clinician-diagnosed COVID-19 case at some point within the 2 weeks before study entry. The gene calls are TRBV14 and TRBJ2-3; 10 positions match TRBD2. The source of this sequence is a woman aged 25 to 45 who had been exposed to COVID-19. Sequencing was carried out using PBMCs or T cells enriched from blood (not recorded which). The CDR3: CASSRKWGTSDTDTQYF. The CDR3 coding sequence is TGTGCCAGCAGCCGAAAGTGGGGGACTAGCGACACAGATACGCAGTATTTT. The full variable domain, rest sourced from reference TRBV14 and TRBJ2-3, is EAGVTQFPSHSVIEKGQTVTLRCDPISGHDNLYWYRRVMGKEIKFLLHFVKESKQDESGMPNNRFLAERTGGTYSTLKVQPAELEDSGVYFCASSRKWGTSDTDTQYFGPGTRLTVL.